Below are 17 T cell receptor beta chains sequenced from a single sample in a study of blood T cell repertoires in COVID-19 (dated by TCRdb to between 2020 and 2021). The method behind the library was the immunoSEQ multiplex PCR assay. Entries here come from immuneACCESS through TCRdb and include only in-frame sequences with V and J called. Some clones fail to appear in such tables; in the studies checked, an unresolved V gene covers under half of the shortfall, and the cause of the remainder is unknown. The sample has about 220,000 clones on record, about nine tenths of them singletons. The top ten constitute roughly 0.69% of the sample. The sequencing input was peripheral blood. Every receptor here comes from a man aged 35 to 55 with acute or convalescent COVID-19.

The chain employs TRBV3-1 (or the pseudogene TRBV3-2) and TRBJ2-4; weak D call: TRBD2 (5 bases). This CDR3 has 19 amino acids. Germline CDR1 LGHDT, CDR2 YNNKEL (reference sequence). Trimming took off 0 bases at V and 0 bases at J, with 18 bases between the two ends. CDR3 DNA: TGTGCCAGCAGCCAAGAGGGCGCCCGGGAAAGCTTAGCCAAAAACATTCAGTACTTC. It translates to CASSQEGARESLAKNIQYF.

CDR3 amino acids: CASSLPTGNQPQHF. In DNA, the CDR3 is TGTGCCAGCAGCCTACCGACAGGAAATCAGCCCCAGCATTTT. V usage is TRBV7-2 and J usage is TRBJ1-5; a weak D match, TRBD1 (6 bases). The V gene's germline CDR1 is SGHTA and CDR2 FQGNSA. The V end was cut by 5 bases, the J end by 4 bases, with 12 bases between. This CDR3 spans 14 amino acids.

The genes are TRBV28 and TRBJ1-5; possibly TRBD1 for D (6 bases). V was pared by 4 bases and J by 0 bases, with 10 bases between. The CDR3 runs 15 residues. Germline CDR1 is MDHEN and CDR2 is SYDVKM. The chain's CDR3 is CASSSGDNSNQPQHF. The CDR3 nucleotides read TGTGCCAGCAGTTCAGGGGATAATAGCAATCAGCCCCAGCATTTT.

The V gene is TRBV19, the J gene TRBJ1-6; 7 bases map to TRBD1. The CDR3 is 15 amino acids. The V gene's germline CDR1 is LNHDA and CDR2 SQIVND (reference sequence). Germline trimming cut 9 bases from V and 7 bases from J; bases unmatched to any gene: 12. This chain's CDR3 is CASEMSGTANSPLHF. Here the CDR3 DNA reads TGTGCCAGCGAAATGTCCGGGACAGCGAATTCACCCCTCCACTTT.

CDR3 protein: CASIGTVNYGYTF. CDR3 sequence (DNA): TGTGCCAGTATAGGGACAGTTAACTATGGCTACACCTTC. This sequence joins TRBV19 and TRBJ1-2; 7 nucleotides align to TRBD1. The CDR3 is 13 amino acids. Germline CDR1 reads LNHDA; CDR2 reads SQIVND (reference sequence). Trimming removed 7 bases from V and 1 base from J; junction bases left unmatched: 3. Together with reference TRBV19 and TRBJ1-2, the CDR3 gives the full variable domain: DGGITQSPKYLFRKEGQNVTLSCEQNLNHDAMYWYRQDPGQGLRLIYYSQIVNDFQKGDIAEGYSVSREKKESFPLTVTSAQKNPTAFYLCASIGTVNYGYTFGSGTRLTVV.

The gene calls are TRBV10-3 and TRBJ1-2; D might be TRBD1 (5 bases). The CDR3 sequence is 13 residues long. Germline V gene data show CDR1 as ENHRY and CDR2 as SYGVKD. The germline V and J ends were trimmed by 7 bases and 0 bases, with 9 bases remaining between them. CDR3 sequence: CAIKDNSNYGYTF. The CDR3 DNA is TGTGCCATCAAGGACAACTCTAACTATGGCTACACCTTC.

This rearrangement joins TRBV12-3 or TRBV12-4 to TRBJ2-7; D gene ambiguous. This CDR3 spans 11 amino acids. Trimming removed 2 bases from V and 5 bases from J, with 4 bases in between. Here the CDR3 reads CASSLQNEQYF. CDR3 bases: TGTGCCAGCAGTTTACAGAACGAGCAGTACTTC.

The chain carries TRBV19 and TRBJ2-1; perhaps TRBD2 as D (7 bases). This CDR3 comprises 16 residues. Germline values: CDR1 LNHDA, CDR2 SQIVND (reference sequence). V gave up 6 bases and J gave up 0 bases, with 15 bases separating them. The CDR3 sequence: CASSASGGYSYNEQFF. The DNA for the CDR3 is TGTGCCAGTAGCGCTTCGGGGGGCTACTCCTACAATGAGCAGTTCTTC.

The genes are TRBV20-1 and TRBJ2-7; D ambiguous. Germline V gene lookup returns CDR1 DFQATT and CDR2 SNEGSKA (reference sequence). The CDR3 sequence is 11 residues long. The ends were cut back, 5 bases at V and 6 bases at J, with 11 bases in the middle. The CDR3 coding sequence is TGCAGTGCTCGCTCGACGGGCGAGCAGTACTTC. It yields the protein CSARSTGEQYF.

This chain uses TRBV19 with TRBJ1-6, with 9 bases aligning to TRBD1. CDR1 and CDR2 from the germline V gene are LNHDA and SQIVND (reference sequence). The CDR3 has 18 amino acids. V dropped 6 bases and J dropped 7; count of bases not matched to a gene: 16. The CDR3 coding sequence is TGTGCCAGTAGCGCCACAGGGGGCGTTCTCGATGGGAATTCACCCCTCCACTTT. This translates into CASSATGGVLDGNSPLHF.

The chain is built from TRBV29-1 and TRBJ1-1, with unresolved D. CDR3 length: 12 residues. The germline V gene has CDR1 SQVTM and CDR2 ANQGSEA. DNA for the CDR3: TGCAGTGCCTCTACCATGAACACTGAAGCTTTCTTT. Protein sequence: CSASTMNTEAFF.

This chain joins TRBV6-4 and TRBJ2-1; 8 bases are a match to TRBD2. The CDR3 totals 15 residues. V dropped 0 bases and J dropped 7; count of bases not matched to a gene: 5. The germline CDR1 and CDR2 sequences are MRHNA and SNTAGT. The CDR3 DNA reads as TGTGCCAGCAGTGACTCGCTACTAGCGGTGAATGAGCAGTTCTTC. Its protein product is CASSDSLLAVNEQFF.

Of note for this clone: An end of the junction does not agree with germline; a read error may underlie this. The rearrangement links TRBV7-2 to TRBJ2-7; possibly TRBD2 for D (6 bases). This CDR3 has 12 residues. Germline values: CDR1 SGHTA, CDR2 FQGNSA. CDR3 nucleotides: TGTGCCAGCAGCTTCCCCCCGGGAGCCTTAAACTTC. The encoded protein is CASSFPPGALNF.

V is TRBV10-3 and J is TRBJ1-1; possible D gene TRBD1, 5 bases. CDR1 and CDR2 from the germline V gene are ENHRY and SYGVKD. The CDR3 has 14 amino acids. Trimming removed 0 bases from V and 11 bases from J, with 16 bases in between. The CDR3 bases are TGTGCCATCAGTGAGTCAGGAGGGGAAGGTACGGCTTTCTTT. The encoded protein is CAISESGGEGTAFF.

V gene TRBV5-1 combines with J gene TRBJ2-5; D is possibly TRBD2 (6 bases). This CDR3 spans 15 amino acids. Germline V gives CDR1 SGHRS, CDR2 YFSETQ. V was clipped by 1 base and J by 7 bases, with 17 bases between them. CDR3 loop: CASSLNRHQGGTQYF. CDR3 nucleotide sequence: TGCGCCAGCAGCTTGAATCGGCACCAGGGAGGGACCCAGTACTTC.

This chain links TRBV27 with TRBJ1-5; D ambiguous. The ends were cut back, 3 bases at V and 5 bases at J, with 8 bases in the middle. CDR1 and CDR2 (germline): MNHEY, SMNVEV (reference sequence). This CDR3 is built from 13 residues. The CDR3 here is CASSFGLDQPQHF. CDR3 sequence (DNA): TGTGCCAGCAGTTTCGGACTAGATCAGCCCCAGCATTTT.

The rearrangement links TRBV28 to TRBJ1-1, with 8 bases identical to TRBD1. The CDR3 sequence is 15 residues long. J was trimmed by 1 base and V by 6 bases; bases with no gene match: 7. Per the germline V gene, CDR1 is MDHEN and CDR2 is SYDVKM. CDR3: CASSLPGTGNTEAFF. The CDR3 DNA is TGTGCCAGCAGCTTACCCGGGACAGGGAACACTGAAGCTTTCTTT.